The next 14 T cell receptor beta chains were all read from a single sample in a study of T cells in Graves' hyperthyroidism and ophthalmopathy. Using RNA transcripts as the source, TCR beta CDR3 regions were amplified. HTBI primers were the set used in a first-round RT-PCR of the TCR CDR3. TCRdb independently ran MiXCR on the multiplex PCR reads; one entry per CDR3 protein. Found here are about 290,000 distinct CDR3 sequences, roughly 15% of them singletons; the top ten hold approximately 31%. The sequenced sample consisted of blood. The receptors shown here come from a man aged 25-45 years with Graves' hyperthyroidism.

This clonotype has a count of ten or more. The chain uses TRBV7-2 and TRBJ2-7, with D possibly being TRBD1 or TRBD2 (5 bases each). Looked up from germline, CDR1 is SGHTA and CDR2 is FQGNSA. V was shortened by 2 bases and J by 6 bases, with 8 bases between the two germline ends. The CDR3 sequence is 12 residues long. The CDR3 DNA is TGTGCCAGCAGCTTATTGGGGACCGAGCAGTACTTC. It yields the protein CASSLLGTEQYF.

This sequence joins TRBV19 and TRBJ2-1; 9 bases fit TRBD2. CDR3 size: 16 residues. Germline V CDR1 and CDR2: LNHDA, SQIVND (reference sequence). V was clipped by 3 bases and J by 7 bases; unmatched bases: 10. The CDR3 is CASSIRGGRAENEQFF. In nucleotides, the CDR3 is TGTGCCAGTAGTATCAGGGGCGGGAGGGCCGAAAATGAGCAGTTCTTC.

This clonotype was found many times. The V gene is TRBV20-1, the J gene TRBJ2-3; D gene ambiguous. CDR1 is DFQATT and CDR2 is SNEGSKA in the germline V gene (reference sequence). The CDR3 extends over 12 amino acids. V was shortened by 3 bases and J by 1 base, with 5 bases between the two germline ends. The CDR3 coding sequence is TGCAGTGCTAGCAGAGGCACAGATACGCAGTATTTT. Translation: CSASRGTDTQYF.

This clonotype was detected many times. The chain uses TRBV28 and TRBJ2-2, with TRBD2 as a possible D gene (5 bases). CDR1 and CDR2 from the germline V gene are MDHEN and SYDVKM. The CDR3 sequence is 15 residues long. Trimming pared 6 bases from V and 6 bases from J, leaving 17 bases between. CDR3 protein: CASRPGRDEAGELFF. CDR3 nucleotide sequence: TGTGCCAGCAGACCTGGCCGGGATGAAGCCGGGGAGCTGTTTTTT.

The rearrangement links TRBV5-6 to TRBJ2-2, with a tentative D call TRBD1 (6 bases). The CDR3 consists of 16 residues. The germline V and J ends were trimmed by 4 bases and 3 bases, with 16 bases remaining between them. The germline V gene encodes CDR1 SGHDT and CDR2 YYEEEE. The CDR3 here is CASSLRTESYTGELFF. Here the CDR3 DNA reads TGTGCCAGCAGCCTACGGACAGAATCTTACACCGGGGAGCTGTTTTTT.

Many counts were recorded for this clonotype. This chain links TRBV28 with TRBJ2-1; 7 positions match TRBD2. With 7 bases clipped from V and 4 bases from J, the junction kept 7 bases outside the gene matches. This CDR3 contains 14 residues. Germline values: CDR1 MDHEN, CDR2 SYDVKM. The CDR3 sequence: CASNSGGNYNEQFF. As DNA, the CDR3 is TGTGCCAGCAACTCGGGAGGTAATTACAATGAGCAGTTCTTC.

This clonotype was observed many times. The CDR3 sequence is CAISQTSGSETQYF. The CDR3 nucleotides read TGTGCCATCAGCCAGACTAGCGGGAGCGAGACCCAGTACTTC. This sequence joins TRBV10-3 and TRBJ2-5; 12 bases are a match to TRBD2. Germline V gene lookup returns CDR1 ENHRY and CDR2 SYGVKD. V lost 6 bases, J lost 5 bases, and 4 bases stayed unmatched. This CDR3 contains 14 residues.

For this clonotype: With a much larger clone just one base away, this may be a read error. The chain is built from TRBV6-2 or TRBV6-3 and TRBJ2-5; 12 positions match TRBD2. CDR1 and CDR2 (germline): MNHEY, SVGEGT. The CDR3 consists of 15 residues. As DNA, the CDR3 is TGTGCCAGCAGTCACTCTAGCGGGAGGGTACAGACCCAGTACTTC. It translates to CASSHSSGRVQTQYF.

The chain has TRBV5-6 and TRBJ2-7; D is unresolved. The germline V and J ends were trimmed by 0 bases and 2 bases, with 9 bases remaining between them. The CDR3 has 14 residues. Germline values: CDR1 SGHDT, CDR2 YYEEEE. CDR3 sequence: CASSLGSSPYEQYF. The CDR3 nucleotides read TGTGCCAGCAGCTTGGGGAGCAGCCCCTACGAGCAGTACTTC. The complete variable domain, with remaining parts taken from reference TRBV5-6 and TRBJ2-7, reads DAGVTQSPTHLIKTRGQQVTLRCSPKSGHDTVSWYQQALGQGPQFIFQYYEEEERQRGNFPDRFSGHQFPNYSSELNVNALLLGDSALYLCASSLGSSPYEQYFGPGTRLTVT.

This clonotype was observed many times. V gene TRBV28 combines with J gene TRBJ2-1; 9 bases match TRBD2. V dropped 3 bases and J dropped 8; count of bases not matched to a gene: 5. The CDR3 covers 14 residues. Germline-derived CDR1 and CDR2 are MDHEN and SYDVKM. DNA of the CDR3: TGTGCCAGCAGTTTTAGCGGGGGAACTGATGAGCAGTTCTTC. Amino acids: CASSFSGGTDEQFF.

V and J are TRBV25-1 and TRBJ1-2; D is unresolved. Germline V gene sequence: CDR1 MGHDK, CDR2 SYGVNS. V was cut by 4 bases and J by 8 bases, with 20 bases left in between. This CDR3 is built from 15 residues. CDR3: CASSASDGVGRGYTF. The CDR3 DNA reads as TGTGCCAGCAGTGCCTCTGACGGGGTGGGTCGAGGCTACACCTTC.

V is TRBV6-1 and J is TRBJ1-6; no firm D call. The CDR3 totals 14 residues. Trimming removed 2 bases at V and 7 bases at J, with 9 bases between. Germline V gene lookup returns CDR1 MNHNS and CDR2 SASEGT. The CDR3 here is CASSERADNSPLHF. In nucleotides, the CDR3 is TGTGCCAGCAGTGAAAGGGCAGACAATTCACCCCTCCACTTT.

In the case of this clonotype: Being one base from a much bigger clone, this may be a read error. The chain employs TRBV11-2 and TRBJ2-3; 10 nucleotides agree with TRBD2. With 5 bases clipped from V and 5 bases from J, the junction kept 16 bases outside the gene matches. The CDR3 loop spans 18 amino acids. Germline V gene sequence: CDR1 SGHAT, CDR2 FQNNGV. The CDR3 DNA sequence: TGTGCCAGCAGCCCCTCCCCGGGACTAGCGAGAGAGCTAGATACGCAGTATTTT. Protein: CASSPSPGLARELDTQYF. Supplemented by reference TRBV11-2 and TRBJ2-3, the full variable domain reads EAGVAQSPRYKIIEKRQSVAFWCNPISGHATLYWYQQILGQGPKLLIQFQNNGVVDDSQLPKDRFSAERLKGVDSTLKIQPAKLEDSAVYLCASSPSPGLARELDTQYFGPGTRLTVL.

This clonotype was found many times. This chain connects TRBV28 to TRBJ2-5, with D possibly TRBD2 on 6 matching bases. V was trimmed by 3 bases and J by 0 bases, leaving 8 bases between them. The CDR3 loop spans 14 amino acids. The germline gives CDR1 MDHEN, CDR2 SYDVKM. The chain's CDR3 is CASSFAGYQETQYF. The CDR3 DNA is TGTGCCAGCAGTTTTGCGGGGTACCAAGAGACCCAGTACTTC.